The 19 T cell receptor beta chains presented below share a single source sample, sequenced in a study of shared clonotypes between healthy human individuals. Sequencing was performed with immunoSEQ multiplex PCR; in TCRdb, only in-frame clones are kept and a portion is missing. Among around 2.1 million clones listed, 95% were seen once. Sequencing was performed on naive CD4+ T cells sorted from blood. Subset meaning: CD45RA+ positively selected. These receptors were taken from a man between 18 and 35 years old in good health.

The chain couples TRBV2 to TRBJ2-7; the D gene is possibly TRBD2 (7 bases). V lost 6 bases and J 6 bases, leaving 18 bases between the germline ends. This CDR3 is 14 amino acids long. Germline lookup yields CDR1 SNHLY and CDR2 FYNNEI. CDR3 bases: TGTGCCAGCAGCATACAGGGAGGGATTGGCGAGCAGTACTTC. Translated, it gives CASSIQGGIGEQYF.

The chain uses TRBV2 and TRBJ1-4; no reliable D call. Germline assignment: CDR1 SNHLY and CDR2 FYNNEI. V was trimmed by 9 bases and J by 7 bases, leaving 15 bases between them. The CDR3 has 13 amino acids. CDR3 nucleotide sequence: TGTGCCAGTGTTCCGCGGGGATCTGAAAAACTGTTTTTT. This translates into CASVPRGSEKLFF.

This clone is a singleton in its sample. This sample includes further DNA sequences coding for the same CDR3. The chain is built from TRBV27 and TRBJ1-1; D is unclear. Between the trimmed V and J ends, which lost 3 bases and 2 bases, there was a span of 4 bases. The germline V gene has CDR1 MNHEY and CDR2 SMNVEV (reference sequence). The CDR3 runs to 12 residues. The CDR3 DNA is TGTGCCAGCAGTTTCGGTAACACTGAAGCTTTCTTT. As protein: CASSFGNTEAFF.

The CDR3 spells CASSSGGRLTEAFF. In DNA, the CDR3 is TGTGCCAGCAGCTCGGGAGGACGTTTAACTGAAGCTTTCTTT. The chain has TRBV7-2 and TRBJ1-1, with D uncertain. Germline V gives CDR1 SGHTA, CDR2 FQGNSA. The CDR3 extends over 14 amino acids. V lost 4 bases, J lost 5 bases, and 14 bases lay in between.

The V gene is TRBV18, the J gene TRBJ2-5, with TRBD2 matching 7 bases. V lost 4 bases, J lost 4 bases, and 6 bases stayed unmatched. The length of the CDR3 is 14 residues. The germline V gene has CDR1 KGHSH and CDR2 LQKENI. The CDR3: CASSQVAGGETQYF. The CDR3 coding sequence is TGTGCCAGCTCACAAGTAGCGGGTGGAGAGACCCAGTACTTC. Full variable domain (remainder filled in from reference TRBV18 and TRBJ2-5): NAGVMQNPRHLVRRRGQEARLRCSPMKGHSHVYWYRQLPEEGLKFMVYLQKENIIDESGMPKERFSAEFPKEGPSILRIQQVVRGDSAAYFCASSQVAGGETQYFGPGTRLLVL.

This clone was observed a handful of times. Other DNA variants within this sample encode the same CDR3. The V call is TRBV6-1, the J call TRBJ1-5; D is undetermined. Deletions cut 0 bases from V and 7 bases from J, with 4 bases between. The CDR3 runs to 12 residues. Germline-derived CDR1 and CDR2 are MNHNS and SASEGT. CDR3 loop: CASSEALQPQHF. CDR3 nucleotides: TGTGCCAGCAGTGAAGCCCTCCAGCCCCAGCATTTT.

Note on this clone: The same CDR3 can be traced to other DNA sequences in this sample. The rearrangement joins TRBV5-1 to TRBJ2-2, with 11 bases matching TRBD2. The length of the CDR3 is 15 residues. Germline loops: CDR1 SGHRS, CDR2 YFSETQ. Trimming took 2 bases from V and 4 from J; bases not matched to a gene: 1. CDR3 amino acids: CASSLTSGGTGELFF. The CDR3 DNA is TGCGCCAGCAGCTTAACTAGCGGGGGCACCGGGGAGCTGTTTTTT. Drawing the rest from reference TRBV5-1 and TRBJ2-2, the complete variable domain is KAGVTQTPRYLIKTRGQQVTLSCSPISGHRSVSWYQQTPGQGLQFLFEYFSETQRNKGNFPGRFSGRQFSNSRSEMNVSTLELGDSALYLCASSLTSGGTGELFFGEGSRLTVL.

The chain uses TRBV6-5 and TRBJ1-1; D uncertain. CDR3 length: 13 residues. V gave up 6 bases and J gave up 4 bases, with 12 bases separating them. In germline, CDR1 is MNHEY, CDR2 SVGAGI. The DNA for the CDR3 is TGTGCCAGCAGCTATTCCTCGTTCACTGAAGCTTTCTTT. This gives the protein CASSYSSFTEAFF.

The genes are TRBV7-2 and TRBJ2-3, with TRBD2 as a possible D gene (5 bases). CDR3 length equals 15 residues. Germline-derived CDR1 and CDR2 are SGHTA and FQGNSA. Trimming shortened V by 3 bases and J by 1 base, and 11 bases separated the two germline ends. The CDR3 DNA is TGTGCCAGCAGCTTGGCGGGTATAGGCACAGATACGCAGTATTTT. It is translated as CASSLAGIGTDTQYF.

A word on this clone: Distinct nucleotide sequences in the sample also encode this CDR3. This chain uses TRBV30 with TRBJ1-6; D is uncertain. Trimming left V 2 bases short and J 3 bases short, with 11 bases between. Germline CDR1 is GTSNPN and CDR2 is SVGIG (reference sequence). This CDR3 is built from 15 residues. The CDR3 reads CAWSPLNSYNSPLHF. Here the CDR3 DNA reads TGTGCCTGGAGTCCCCTTAATAGCTATAATTCACCCCTCCACTTT.

The genes are TRBV28 and TRBJ1-3; a possible D gene is TRBD1 (5 bases). V dropped 5 bases and J dropped 4 bases, with 12 bases sitting between them. Germline loops: CDR1 MDHEN, CDR2 SYDVKM. The CDR3 has 14 residues. CDR3 residues: CASSPTGVGNTIYF. The CDR3 DNA is TGTGCCAGCAGTCCCACGGGGGTAGGAAACACCATATATTTT.

On this clone itself: This same CDR3 is encoded by further DNA sequences in the sample. This chain connects TRBV30 to TRBJ2-5; D perhaps matches TRBD2 (5 bases). Germline CDR1 is GTSNPN and CDR2 is SVGIG (reference sequence). Trimming took off 0 bases at V and 5 bases at J, with 10 bases between the two ends. CDR3 length equals 13 residues. CDR3 amino acids: CAWSVPPGETQYF. The DNA of the CDR3 is TGTGCCTGGAGTGTACCCCCGGGGGAGACCCAGTACTTC. Variable domain in full (rest from reference TRBV30 and TRBJ2-5): SQTIHQWPATLVQPVGSPLSLECTVEGTSNPNLYWYRQAAGRGLQLLFYSVGIGQISSEVPQNLSASRPQDRQFILSSKKLLLSDSGFYLCAWSVPPGETQYFGPGTRLLVL.

The V gene is TRBV27, the J gene TRBJ1-1; D is uncertain. The CDR3 has 13 residues. The V end lost 3 bases, the J end lost 11 bases, and 16 bases lay between the germline ends. Germline V gene lookup returns CDR1 MNHEY and CDR2 SMNVEV (reference sequence). The CDR3 bases are TGTGCCAGCAGTTTCCGTGGACGGAGTTATGCTTTCTTT. This codes for CASSFRGRSYAFF.

This chain uses TRBV2 with TRBJ1-2; D may be TRBD1 (5 bases). Germline CDR1 reads SNHLY; CDR2 reads FYNNEI. The CDR3 contains 14 residues. Trimming took off 1 base at V and 4 bases at J, with 10 bases between the two ends. In DNA, the CDR3 is TGTGCCAGCAGTGAAGAAGAAGGGGCCTATGGCTACACCTTC. Its protein is CASSEEEGAYGYTF.

For the CDR3, the DNA is TGCGCCAGCAGCCAAGTGTTTGTCACGAGCTCCTACGAGCAGTACTTC. Its translation is CASSQVFVTSSYEQYF. The J gene is TRBJ2-7, the V gene TRBV4-1; D is unclear. V shed 1 base and J shed 0 bases, with 13 bases lying between them. Per germline, CDR1 MGHRA and CDR2 YSYEKL. The CDR3 runs 16 residues.

This chain connects TRBV27 to TRBJ1-2; tentative D call: TRBD1 (5 bases). Germline assignment: CDR1 MNHEY and CDR2 SMNVEV (reference sequence). The CDR3 covers 13 residues. Between the trimmed V and J ends, which lost 8 bases and 8 bases, there was a span of 18 bases. The CDR3 sequence: CASGLRDSQGYTF. CDR3 DNA sequence: TGTGCCAGCGGCCTCCGGGACTCCCAAGGCTACACCTTC.

This chain joins TRBV6-5 and TRBJ1-2; no clear D. The germline V gene encodes CDR1 MNHEY and CDR2 SVGAGI. The CDR3 is made up of 14 amino acids. Trimming removed 0 bases from V and 8 bases from J, with 13 bases in between. CDR3 protein: CASSYSTARRGYTF. The CDR3 bases are TGTGCCAGCAGTTACTCCACAGCCCGGCGGGGCTACACCTTC.

This chain links TRBV9 with TRBJ1-6; tentative D call: TRBD1 (6 bases). V was clipped by 1 base and J by 7 bases, with 12 bases between them. Germline lookup yields CDR1 SGDLS and CDR2 YYNGEE. The CDR3 has 15 residues. Here the CDR3 reads CASSVSQGQNSPLHF. The CDR3 DNA is TGTGCCAGCAGCGTAAGTCAGGGGCAAAATTCACCCCTCCACTTT. Full variable domain (rest looked up from reference TRBV9 and TRBJ1-6): DSGVTQTPKHLITATGQRVTLRCSPRSGDLSVYWYQQSLDQGLQFLIQYYNGEERAKGNILERFSAQQFPDLHSELNLSSLELGDSALYFCASSVSQGQNSPLHFGNGTRLTVT.

The CDR3 DNA sequence: TGTGCCAGTAGTATAGGCGCAGGGGATTCGTACGAGCAGTACTTC. Translating gives CASSIGAGDSYEQYF. This sequence joins TRBV19 and TRBJ2-7; D is perhaps TRBD1 (6 bases). The CDR3 extends over 15 amino acids. Germline V gene sequence: CDR1 LNHDA, CDR2 SQIVND (reference sequence). Trimming cost V 1 base and J 4 bases, with 14 bases left between them.